The clone carrying this TCR beta chain has at least ten counts. The junction and the germline gene differ at one end; a read error may be behind it. The CDR3 runs 13 residues. CDR1 is SGHRS and CDR2 is YFSETQ in the germline V gene. TCRdb passed the RT-PCR reads through MiXCR, listing each CDR3 protein once. This sample yields about half a million distinct CDR3 sequences, of which 7.6% are seen a single time; about an eighth belongs to the top ten. This entry comes from a study of response to subunit inactivated influenza vaccine. The V gene is TRBV5-1, the J gene TRBJ1-2, with 9 bases fitting TRBD1. The receptor's source is a man aged 45-69 years who received an inactivated influenza vaccine. The source was PBMCs from blood, collected about 23 months after vaccination. The CDR3 reads CASSQRTGDNLEF. The CDR3 DNA is TGCGCCAGCAGCCAACGGACAGGGGATAACCTCGAATTC.